This entry concerns a single T cell receptor beta chain. Carrying unique molecular identifiers, the cDNA also gained a universal primer site through template switching. TCRdb independently ran MiXCR on the 5' RACE reads; one entry per CDR3 protein. The sample lists 200,000 to 250,000 distinct CDR3 sequences, less than 8% occurring once. The sample originates from a study of identical twins. The CDR3 is 16 amino acids. Unmatched junction bases numbered 13, after V lost 6 bases and J lost 5 bases. Per the germline V gene, CDR1 is DFQATT and CDR2 is SNEGSKA (reference sequence). These records were also assigned to another study, of yellow fever vaccine responses in identical twins.

The TCR originated in a young woman in good health. Sequenced material: memory (CD45RO+) T cells sorted from blood. The rearrangement links TRBV20-1 to TRBJ1-6, with 7 bases that match TRBD1. CDR3 loop: CSAPEGRGTNNSPLHF. The CDR3, as DNA: TGCAGTGCCCCCGAGGGCAGGGGGACGAATAATTCACCCCTCCACTTT.